Listed below are T cell receptor beta chains from one sample, sequenced in a study of metastatic and nonmetastatic thyroid tumors. TCRdb re-called the PCR reads via MiXCR. Among roughly 36,000 clones listed, roughly 26% were seen once. The sequencing input was blood. The receptors originated from a female donor with papillary thyroid cancer or a benign thyroid nodule (not recorded which). Some clones in this sample may be carry-over from other donors' samples. The CDR3 runs from the conserved cysteine through the conserved F or W. The order of the fields is clone size, D gene, J gene, V gene, CDR3 DNA, CDR3 protein. A D gene is named only where the DNA matches it firmly. The size entry is marked missing in some rows and otherwise reads once, few, many or a size class.

>medium-sized|-|TRBJ2-7|TRBV6-1
TGTGCCAGCTCCCGGGCAGGGATCGACGAGCAGTACTTC
CASSRAGIDEQYF
>many|-|TRBJ2-2|TRBV19
TGTGCCAGTAGTATCGGCTACGGGGAGCTGTTTTTT
CASSIGYGELFF
>-|TRBD1|TRBJ2-1|TRBV20-1
TGCAGTGCGGGGACAGCGTATGAGCAGTTCTTC
CSAGTAYEQFF
>many|TRBD2|TRBJ2-2|TRBV14
TGTGCCAGCAGCCCCGGGACTAGTATGGTCGGGGAGCTGTTTTTT
CASSPGTSMVGELFF
>many|TRBD1|TRBJ1-2|TRBV2
TGTGCCAGCAGAGGGACAGGGGCGGGCTATGGCTACACCTTC
CASRGTGAGYGYTF
>-|-|TRBJ2-2|TRBV6-2/TRBV6-3
TGTGCCAGCAGTTACTCGATCGGTAGCGTGAACACCGGGGAGCTGTTTTTT
CASSYSIGSVNTGELFF
>few|-|TRBJ1-4|TRBV4-1
TGCGCCAGCACGGGAGGAACAACTAATGAAAAACTGTTTTTT
CASTGGTTNEKLFF
>-|TRBD2|TRBJ2-7|TRBV3-1
TGTGCCAGCAGCCAAGAGCACTCTATGGGGACTAGCGGGGGGGCTCGGCAGTACTTC
CASSQEHSMGTSGGARQYF
>many|TRBD1|TRBJ2-3|TRBV9
TGTGCCAGCAGCTCGGACAGGAGCACAGATACGCAGTATTTT
CASSSDRSTDTQYF
>many|TRBD2|TRBJ2-1|TRBV19
TGTGCCAGTAGTACCGGGACTAAGAGTGAGCAGTTCTTC
CASSTGTKSEQFF
>few|-|TRBJ2-3|TRBV28
TGTGCCAGCAGTTTTTTGGTCCGCACAGATACGCAGTATTTT
CASSFLVRTDTQYF